The clone carrying this TCR beta chain was seen many times. What it recognizes is unknown. CDR3 length: 14 residues. The ends lost 2 bases at V and 4 bases at J; junction bases unmatched: 5. The sample is drawn from a study of T cells in Graves' hyperthyroidism and ophthalmopathy. From RNA transcripts, TCR beta CDR3 regions were amplified. The HTBI primer set was used in a first-round RT-PCR of the TCR CDR3. TCRdb called the multiplex PCR reads again in MiXCR, with one record for every CDR3 protein. This table holds some 720,000 distinct CDR3 sequences, roughly 17% found once. General observations from the study: Through a model of 13 V-J features, ophthalmopathy was separated from stable hyperthyroidism.

The sample consisted of blood. The sequence came from a man between 18 and 29 years old with Graves' hyperthyroidism. This rearrangement joins TRBV12-3 or TRBV12-4 to TRBJ2-7, with 7 nucleotides matching TRBD2. CDR3 in DNA: TGTGCCAGCAGTTTAAGCGGGATTTATTACGAGCAGTACTTC. Translating it yields CASSLSGIYYEQYF.